The rows below give T cell receptor beta chains drawn from one sample of a study of blood T cell repertoires in COVID-19. Data came from immunoSEQ multiplex PCR; TCRdb stores just in-frame clones and leaves some out. This sample has more than 65,000 clones, with roughly 73% found just once. Source material: peripheral blood. The receptors here all came from an older woman with acute or convalescent COVID-19. Both conserved end residues are part of each CDR3. Fields, in order: clone size, V gene, D gene, J gene, CDR3 DNA, CDR3 protein. D genes are given only for firm matches. Not all rows give a size; the values are once, few, many and, for expanded clones, a class.

>.|TRBV27|TRBD2|TRBJ2-7
TGTGCCAGCAGTTGGGAGGGGAATGCACGCGAGCAGTACTTC
CASSWEGNAREQYF
>.|TRBV6-1|TRBD2|TRBJ2-3
TGTGCCAGCAGTGAAGCCCCGGGGGGTATCACAGATACGCAGTATTTT
CASSEAPGGITDTQYF
>.|TRBV7-6|TRBD1|TRBJ1-2
TGTGCCAGCAGCTACGACCGGTCACAGGGGCTTTTAGGCTACACCTTC
CASSYDRSQGLLGYTF
>.|TRBV18|.|TRBJ1-2
TGTGCCAGCTCACCACCGCCACGGGATGGCTACACCTTC
CASSPPPRDGYTF
>.|TRBV5-1|.|TRBJ1-1
TGCGCCAGCAGCTTGGCCCCGGGGGGCGACACTGAAGCTTTCTTT
CASSLAPGGDTEAFF
>.|TRBV10-1|TRBD1|TRBJ1-2
TGCGCCAGCAGTGAAACAGGGGGATACTACACCTTC
CASSETGGYYTF
>few|TRBV7-7|.|TRBJ1-6
TGTGCTAGCAGCTTTAACAGGAATTCACCCCTCCACTTT
CASSFNRNSPLHF
>.|TRBV11-3|TRBD2|TRBJ2-5
TGTGCCAGCAGCTTAGGCAGCGGGGGTGAGACCCAGTACTTC
CASSLGSGGETQYF
>.|TRBV19|.|TRBJ2-2
TGTGCCAGTAGTCCAGGGTGGAACACCGGGGAGCTGTTTTTT
CASSPGWNTGELFF
>.|TRBV28|TRBD1|TRBJ1-2
TGTGCCAGCAGGCCCGGGACAGGGAATGGCTACACCTTC
CASRPGTGNGYTF
>.|TRBV12-3/TRBV12-4|.|TRBJ1-1
TGTGCCAGCGCCACAACTGAAGCTTTCTTT
CASATTEAFF
>.|TRBV7-9|TRBD1|TRBJ1-1
TGTGCCAGCAGCTTAACTGGGACAGGGCCCCTGGGAGCTGAAGCTTTCTTT
CASSLTGTGPLGAEAFF
>.|TRBV7-6|.|TRBJ2-1
TGTGCCAGCAGCTTAGCATCCCTGGGAGGTGAGCAGTTCTTC
CASSLASLGGEQFF
>.|TRBV28|.|TRBJ1-2
TGTGCCAGCAGCCGAGGACGGGGTAATGGCTACACCTTC
CASSRGRGNGYTF
>.|TRBV11-2|.|TRBJ1-1
TGTGCCAGCAGCCCGACAGTTAACACTGAAGCTTTCTTT
CASSPTVNTEAFF
>many|TRBV4-1|TRBD1|TRBJ1-1
TGCGCCAGCAGCCCAGGACAGGGAATGAACACTGAAGCTTTCTTT
CASSPGQGMNTEAFF
>.|TRBV11-2|TRBD2|TRBJ2-7
TGTGCCAGCAGCAGCGGGGACTACGAGCAGTACTTC
CASSSGDYEQYF
>many|TRBV14|.|TRBJ1-1
TGTGCCAGCAGCCAAGCGGGGGGCTCGAACACTGAAGCTTTCTTT
CASSQAGGSNTEAFF
>.|TRBV18|.|TRBJ1-2
TGTGCCAGCTCTCCTGGAGGGAGCGTGGAATATGGCTACACCTTC
CASSPGGSVEYGYTF
>.|TRBV10-2|.|TRBJ1-2
TGCGCCAGCCAGGGTAACTATGGCTACACCTTC
CASQGNYGYTF
>once|TRBV5-1|.|TRBJ2-7
TGCGCCAGCAGCTTGGGGGGCCCCTCCTACGAGCAGTACTTC
CASSLGGPSYEQYF
>once|TRBV7-9|.|TRBJ1-1
TGTGCCAGCAGCTTAGCACACAGGTCTGAAGCTTTCTTT
CASSLAHRSEAFF
>.|TRBV29-1|.|TRBJ2-2
TGCAGCGTTGCCCTTTTCGCGAACACCGGGGAGCTGTTTTTT
CSVALFANTGELFF
>.|TRBV5-1|.|TRBJ1-2
TGCGCCAGCAGCTTGGAGGGGGGGACCTATGGCTACACCTTC
CASSLEGGTYGYTF
>.|TRBV28|TRBD1|TRBJ1-1
TGTGCCAGCAGCAAACAGGGGGCGGTCACTGAAGCTTTCTTT
CASSKQGAVTEAFF
>.|TRBV10-3|.|TRBJ1-2
TGTGCCATCAGTGAGTCCCCAGGGGCGGGTGGCTACACCTTC
CAISESPGAGGYTF
>few|TRBV11-2|.|TRBJ1-1
TGTGCCAGCAGCTTAATAGGAGACAGACGGAACACTGAAGCTTTCTTT
CASSLIGDRRNTEAFF
>.|TRBV2|.|TRBJ2-5
TGTGCCAGCACCGGTACAGGGCAGGAGACCCAGTACTTC
CASTGTGQETQYF
>few|TRBV28|.|TRBJ2-7
TGTGCCAGCGGACAGCCCTACGAGCAGTACTTC
CASGQPYEQYF
>.|TRBV24-1|.|TRBJ2-2
TGTGCCACCAGTGACGCCGGGTCCTACACCGGGGAGCTGTTTTTT
CATSDAGSYTGELFF
>.|TRBV2|.|TRBJ1-1
TGTGCCAGCAGTGAGGGCGCGATGGGGAACACTGAAGCTTTCTTT
CASSEGAMGNTEAFF
>.|TRBV5-6|.|TRBJ2-7
TGTGCCAGCAGCTTTAATCGGGGGGCCTCCTACGAGCAGTACTTC
CASSFNRGASYEQYF
>few|TRBV5-1|TRBD1|TRBJ2-7
TGCGCCAGCACAGTCCAGGGGGCCGGGGAGCAGTACTTC
CASTVQGAGEQYF
>.|TRBV5-4|.|TRBJ2-3
TGTGCCAGCAGCTTTTATAACAGGGACCTCACAGATACGCAGTATTTT
CASSFYNRDLTDTQYF
>.|TRBV5-1|.|TRBJ1-5
TGCGCCAGCAGCTTGGAGAGCGGCAATCAGCCCCAGCATTTT
CASSLESGNQPQHF
>.|TRBV6-2/TRBV6-3|TRBD1|TRBJ2-2
TGTGCCAGCAGTTACCCAATATCGGGACAGAGGAACACCGGGGAGCTGTTTTTT
CASSYPISGQRNTGELFF
>.|TRBV10-3|TRBD2|TRBJ2-3
TGTGCCATCAGTGAGTCAAAGCGGGGGACCTTCACAGATACGCAGTATTTT
CAISESKRGTFTDTQYF
>.|TRBV7-3|.|TRBJ2-1
TGTGCCAGCAGCTTAGCGGGGAGGCCCGATGAGCAGTTCTTC
CASSLAGRPDEQFF
>.|TRBV10-3|.|TRBJ2-7
TGTGCCATCAGTAAGACAGATTACGAGCAGTACTTC
CAISKTDYEQYF
>.|TRBV7-8|.|TRBJ1-1
TGTGCCAGCAGCTTATTCCGAACAGCGAACACTGAAGCTTTCTTT
CASSLFRTANTEAFF
>once|TRBV7-9|TRBD1|TRBJ1-3
TGTGCCAGCAGCTCTCGACAGGGAGTATCTGGAAACACCATATATTTT
CASSSRQGVSGNTIYF
>.|TRBV12-5|TRBD2|TRBJ2-3
TGTGCTAGTGGGTCTCCCTCTACGAGCGGGGTCGTGACAGATACGCAGTATTTT
CASGSPSTSGVVTDTQYF
>.|TRBV19|TRBD1|TRBJ1-3
TGTGCCAGTAACCAGGACCGGGACAGCTCCCGTAGGCGGGGAAACACCATATATTTT
CASNQDRDSSRRRGNTIYF
>.|TRBV10-3|.|TRBJ1-5
TGTGCCATCAGTGAGATGCCCGAGAATCAGCCCCAGCATTTT
CAISEMPENQPQHF
>.|TRBV6-5|.|TRBJ2-2
TGTGCCAGCACCTTCCGGGGTTCGAACACCGGGGAGCTGTTTTTT
CASTFRGSNTGELFF
>.|TRBV5-1|.|TRBJ2-1
TGCGCCAGCAGCTTGGAAAGGGGGAACAATGAGCAGTTCTTC
CASSLERGNNEQFF
>.|TRBV11-1|TRBD2|TRBJ2-7
TGTGCCAGCAGCCCACGATTCGGACTAGCAGACTACGAGCAGTACTTC
CASSPRFGLADYEQYF
>.|TRBV7-2|.|TRBJ1-1
TGTGCCAGCAGCTTAATTCGGGTCGGGTCGATGGCTTTCTTT
CASSLIRVGSMAFF
>few|TRBV4-1|TRBD2|TRBJ2-1
TGCGCCAGCAGCCAACAACTAGCGGGGGCCCTCTCCTATTACAATGAGCAGTTCTTC
CASSQQLAGALSYYNEQFF
>.|TRBV7-8|.|TRBJ1-2
TGTGCCAGCAGCCCTACCCCCACAGGGAACTATGGCTACACCTTC
CASSPTPTGNYGYTF
>.|TRBV7-2|TRBD2|TRBJ2-7
TGTGCCAGCAGCGTGCTTAGCGGGGGGCCATACTTC
CASSVLSGGPYF
>.|TRBV5-5|TRBD1|TRBJ1-1
TGTGCCAGCAGCTTGTTTTCAGGGGGCGATGAAGCTTTCTTT
CASSLFSGGDEAFF
>.|TRBV6-6|.|TRBJ2-3
TGTGCCAGCAGAACGAGGGCCACAGATACGCAGTATTTT
CASRTRATDTQYF